A selection of T cell receptor beta chains follows, all from one sample in a study of cytomegalovirus exposure and HLA in healthy donors. Data came from immunoSEQ multiplex PCR; TCRdb stores just in-frame clones and leaves some out. The sample has about 140,000 clones, approximately 80% seen once. The sample consisted of PBMCs. The receptors originated from a man aged 50 to 60 in good health and CMV-seronegative. Both conserved end residues are part of each CDR3. Expanded clones are given a class, and other clones once, few, many or no size at all.

V: TRBV5-4
size: NA
J: TRBJ1-1
CDR3: CASSISLDISTEAFF

V: TRBV14
size: NA
J: TRBJ1-1
CDR3: CASSPRENTEAFF

V: TRBV18
size: once
J: TRBJ2-2
CDR3: CASATGNTGELFF

V: TRBV19
size: NA
J: TRBJ1-5
CDR3: CASSTQGQGGSQPQHF

V: TRBV27
size: NA
J: TRBJ2-5
CDR3: CASSSDSGGQGETQYF

V: TRBV2
size: NA
J: TRBJ2-5
CDR3: CASSERRGLAEGETQYF

V: TRBV7-9
size: NA
J: TRBJ2-2
CDR3: CASSQTGGFTRELFF

V: TRBV2
size: NA
J: TRBJ2-7
CDR3: CASSALASASYEQYF

V: TRBV5-1
size: few
J: TRBJ2-5
CDR3: CASSLESPWVAGGGETQYF

V: TRBV11-2
size: NA
J: TRBJ2-7
CDR3: CASSITSGRDEQYF

V: TRBV7-9
size: NA
J: TRBJ2-1
CDR3: CASSLGTGVYNEQFF

V: TRBV14
size: NA
J: TRBJ2-7
CDR3: CASSQVAESYEQYF

V: TRBV7-2
size: NA
J: TRBJ1-1
CDR3: CASSPGQGRMDTEAFF

V: TRBV4-2
size: NA
J: TRBJ1-5
CDR3: CASSPQSRGDSNQPQHF

V: TRBV7-9
size: NA
J: TRBJ1-3
CDR3: CASSRRDTYSGNTIYF

V: TRBV30
size: NA
J: TRBJ2-3
CDR3: CAWSVGAGGGTDTQYF

V: TRBV7-3
size: NA
J: TRBJ1-4
CDR3: CASSRDRASTNEKLFF

V: TRBV20-1
size: NA
J: TRBJ2-7
CDR3: CSATPGGEQYF

V: TRBV11-3
size: few
J: TRBJ1-1
CDR3: CASSLSGNTEAFF

V: TRBV9
size: NA
J: TRBJ1-6
CDR3: CASSARDNAPYSPLHF

V: TRBV5-4
size: NA
J: TRBJ2-1
CDR3: CASSSRTSGNFYNEQFF

V: TRBV7-3
size: NA
J: TRBJ2-2
CDR3: CASSPGGWTGELFF

V: TRBV14
size: NA
J: TRBJ2-3
CDR3: CASSRPGAGRDTQYF

V: TRBV7-6
size: NA
J: TRBJ2-7
CDR3: CASSLEGAGQYF

V: TRBV2
size: NA
J: TRBJ1-2
CDR3: CASSEVNYGYTF

V: TRBV19
size: NA
J: TRBJ2-7
CDR3: CASSATRNLGEQYF

V: TRBV11-3
size: NA
J: TRBJ1-1
CDR3: CASSPGSGRANTEAFF

V: TRBV27
size: NA
J: TRBJ1-2
CDR3: CASSFGVAYGYTF

V: TRBV6-1
size: once
J: TRBJ2-1
CDR3: CASSERSGGAINEQFF

V: TRBV19
size: NA
J: TRBJ1-2
CDR3: CASNRGYGYTF

V: TRBV6-5
size: few
J: TRBJ2-5
CDR3: CASSRGPESQYF

V: TRBV18
size: NA
J: TRBJ2-2
CDR3: CASSPGTSNTGELFF

V: TRBV9
size: NA
J: NA
CDR3: CASSVGGLAASYEQYF

V: TRBV7-9
size: NA
J: TRBJ1-1
CDR3: CASSLAGTVGTEAFF

V: TRBV19
size: NA
J: TRBJ1-2
CDR3: CASSLDRGINGYTF

V: TRBV4-2
size: NA
J: TRBJ2-5
CDR3: CASSQDSGGKGTQYF

V: TRBV7-2
size: NA
J: TRBJ2-2
CDR3: CASSLVSGTNTGELFF

V: TRBV9
size: NA
J: TRBJ2-1
CDR3: CASSVALAGGYEQFF

V: TRBV6-6
size: few
J: TRBJ2-5
CDR3: CASRQLAGQETQYF

V: TRBV27
size: NA
J: TRBJ2-2
CDR3: CASGRKGGPASTGELFF

V: TRBV30
size: NA
J: TRBJ1-1
CDR3: CAWSPNQVNTEAFF